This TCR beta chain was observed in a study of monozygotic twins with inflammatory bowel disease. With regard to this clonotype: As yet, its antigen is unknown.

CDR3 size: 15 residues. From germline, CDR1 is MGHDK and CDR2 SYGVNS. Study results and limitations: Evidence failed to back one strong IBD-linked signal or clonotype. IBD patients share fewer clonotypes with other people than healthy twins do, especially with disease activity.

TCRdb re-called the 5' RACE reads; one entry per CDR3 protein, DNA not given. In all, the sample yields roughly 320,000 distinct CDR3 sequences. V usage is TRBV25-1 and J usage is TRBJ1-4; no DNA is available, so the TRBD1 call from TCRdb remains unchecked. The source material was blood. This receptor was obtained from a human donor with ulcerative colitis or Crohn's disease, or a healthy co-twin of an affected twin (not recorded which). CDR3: CASSEGEGWYEKLFF.